These 20 T cell receptor beta chains came from one sample sequenced in a study of pediatric ulcerative colitis. Sequenced by immunoSEQ multiplex PCR; TCRdb stores in-frame clones only, minus some. In the table there are tens of thousands of clones, 77% of which are singletons. The source material was blood. The receptors here all came from a boy aged 10-17 years with moderate ulcerative colitis.

The J gene is TRBJ1-2, the V gene TRBV30, with TRBD1 matching 9 bases. V lost 5 bases and J lost 2; bases outside the gene matches: 9. Germline V gene sequence: CDR1 GTSNPN, CDR2 SVGIG (reference sequence). There are 15 residues in the CDR3. CDR3 region: CAWEPGTGPNYGYTF. CDR3 DNA: TGTGCCTGGGAACCTGGGACAGGGCCCAACTATGGCTACACCTTC.

The CDR3: CASSIELNTGELFF. The CDR3 nucleotides are TGCGCCAGCAGTATCGAGTTGAACACCGGGGAGCTGTTTTTT. V usage is TRBV5-1 and J usage is TRBJ2-2; no clear D. The V end was cut by 5 bases, the J end by 1 base, with 9 bases between. The CDR3 covers 14 residues. Germline values: CDR1 SGHRS, CDR2 YFSETQ.

This chain connects TRBV5-1 to TRBJ1-3, with TRBD1 as a possible D gene (6 bases). CDR3 size: 16 residues. Trimming cost V 3 bases and J 4 bases, with 17 bases left between them. Looked up from germline, CDR1 is SGHRS and CDR2 is YFSETQ. The CDR3 protein is CASSSLEDSGGNTIYF. Written as DNA, the CDR3 is TGCGCCAGCAGCTCCCTTGAGGACAGTGGGGGAAACACCATATATTTT.

This clone came up a few times. The gene calls are TRBV4-3 and TRBJ2-3; a weak D match, TRBD2 (7 bases). CDR3 size: 15 residues. Germline CDR1 is LGHNA and CDR2 is YSLEER. The V gene lost 0 bases and the J gene lost 10 bases, with 17 bases spanning the gap. The chain's CDR3 is CASSQDRTGGWSQYF. The CDR3 coding sequence is TGCGCCAGCAGCCAAGATCGGACGGGGGGCTGGTCGCAGTATTTT.

V gene TRBV9 combines with J gene TRBJ2-1; D could derive from TRBD1 or TRBD2 (6 bases each). CDR3 length equals 14 residues. Germline V gene lookup returns CDR1 SGDLS and CDR2 YYNGEE. Trimming cost V 4 bases and J 8 bases, with 16 bases left between them. The chain's CDR3 is CASSIEGGHYEQFF. The CDR3 nucleotides are TGTGCCAGCAGCATAGAGGGGGGCCATTATGAGCAGTTCTTC.

This clone was detected only a few times. V and J are TRBV10-2 and TRBJ1-1; D gene uncertain. Trimming took 2 bases from V and 5 from J, leaving 3 bases between them. This CDR3 spans 11 amino acids. CDR1 is WSHSY, CDR2 SAAADI, per germline. The CDR3 protein is CASSERTEAFF. DNA of the CDR3: TGCGCCAGCAGTGAGAGGACTGAAGCTTTCTTT.

This sequence joins TRBV7-3 and TRBJ2-7; tentative D call: TRBD1 (5 bases). The CDR3 contains 14 residues. CDR1 is SGHTA, CDR2 FQGTGA, per germline. The V end was cut by 4 bases, the J end by 4 bases, with 14 bases between. This chain's CDR3 is CASSSQGGQYEQYF. CDR3 sequence (DNA): TGTGCCAGCAGCTCCCAGGGTGGTCAGTACGAGCAGTACTTC.

The CDR3 coding sequence is TGCGCCAGCAGCGGACAGGGGCTCACTAATGAAAAACTGTTTTTT. It yields the protein CASSGQGLTNEKLFF. This chain uses TRBV5-1 with TRBJ1-4; 9 positions match TRBD1. The CDR3 runs 15 residues. With 4 bases clipped from V and 2 bases from J, the junction kept 3 bases outside the gene matches. CDR1 and CDR2 from the germline V gene are SGHRS and YFSETQ.

The count of this clone is one. The V gene is TRBV27, the J gene TRBJ1-6, with D tentatively TRBD1 (5 bases). CDR1 is MNHEY and CDR2 is SMNVEV in the germline V gene (reference sequence). The CDR3 runs 15 residues. Trimming removed 3 bases at V and 7 bases at J, with 13 bases between. DNA for the CDR3: TGTGCCAGCAGTTTCCGGGACCGGGGAAATTCACCCCTCCACTTT. It yields the protein CASSFRDRGNSPLHF.

The chain uses TRBV19 and TRBJ1-2; D unclear. Between the trimmed V and J ends, which lost 10 bases and 1 base, there was a span of 28 bases. In germline, CDR1 is LNHDA, CDR2 SQIVND (reference sequence). CDR3 length equals 18 residues. CDR3 coding DNA: TGTGCCACCTTTGTTTTTTGGAAACGCCGTGAGCTTAACTATGGCTACACCTTC. This sequence encodes CATFVFWKRRELNYGYTF.

The chain is built from TRBV6-1 and TRBJ2-7; D remains ambiguous. Trimming removed 9 bases at V and 3 bases at J, with 9 bases between. CDR1 is MNHNS and CDR2 is SASEGT in the germline V gene. The CDR3 totals 11 residues. The CDR3 sequence is CASRFVYEQYF. In DNA, the CDR3 is TGTGCCAGTAGATTTGTCTACGAGCAGTACTTC.

J is TRBJ1-3 and V is TRBV19; 9 bases align to TRBD1. V shed 6 bases, J shed 0 bases, and the junction held 6 bases outside the gene matches. This CDR3 contains 16 residues. The germline gives CDR1 LNHDA, CDR2 SQIVND (reference sequence). CDR3 sequence: CASRSRTGASGNTIYF. For the CDR3, the DNA is TGTGCCAGTAGATCCAGGACAGGGGCCTCTGGAAACACCATATATTTT.

The gene calls are TRBV27 and TRBJ1-1; D is possibly TRBD1 (6 bases). V was clipped by 7 bases and J by 1 base, with 13 bases between them. Germline CDR1 is MNHEY and CDR2 is SMNVEV (reference sequence). The CDR3 contains 14 residues. The CDR3 sequence: CASKSLTGNTEAFF. The CDR3 DNA reads TGTGCCAGCAAATCTTTGACAGGGAACACTGAAGCTTTCTTT.

This clone was observed a handful of times. This chain connects TRBV10-1 to TRBJ1-6; D is possibly TRBD1 (5 bases). The V gene's germline CDR1 is WNHNN and CDR2 SYGVQD (reference sequence). The CDR3 has 14 residues. V gave up 2 bases and J gave up 7 bases, with 9 bases separating them. The CDR3 reads CASSEHRSNSPLHF. The CDR3 bases are TGCGCCAGCAGTGAGCACAGGTCGAATTCACCCCTCCACTTT.

The chain is built from TRBV14 and TRBJ1-4; maybe TRBD1 (5 bases). The germline V and J ends were trimmed by 4 bases and 7 bases, with 25 bases remaining between them. Germline V gives CDR1 SGHDN, CDR2 FVKESK. The CDR3 contains 18 residues. The DNA of the CDR3 is TGTGCCAGCAGCCTTACCGGGGGGGGAACCGGGACTTCTGAAAAACTGTTTTTT. This encodes CASSLTGGGTGTSEKLFF.

The chain links TRBV14 to TRBJ1-2; TRBD1 might be the D (6 bases). The V end was cut by 4 bases, the J end by 5 bases, with 8 bases between. Germline CDR1 is SGHDN and CDR2 is FVKESK. This CDR3 contains 12 residues. The DNA for the CDR3 is TGTGCCAGCAGCCCACAGGGTTATGGCTACACCTTC. It encodes CASSPQGYGYTF.

On this clone: The junction and the germline gene differ at one end; a read error may be behind it. The V gene is TRBV9, the J gene TRBJ1-1; a weak D match, TRBD1 (6 bases). This CDR3 has 14 amino acids. Per germline, CDR1 SGDLS and CDR2 YYNGEE. The CDR3 DNA sequence: TGTGCCAGCAACGTAGGGGGAGGGAACACTGAAGCTTTCTTT. It translates to CASNVGGGNTEAFF.

This clone was seen once. The chain has TRBV7-2 and TRBJ2-7; D is uncertain. V lost 5 bases, J lost 6 bases, and 11 bases lay in between. CDR3 length equals 12 residues. Germline V gene lookup returns CDR1 SGHTA and CDR2 FQGNSA. The DNA of the CDR3 is TGTGCCAGCAGCCCCCCACTTCGCGAGCAGTACTTC. This encodes CASSPPLREQYF.

This rearrangement joins TRBV5-1 to TRBJ2-6; D uncertain. The CDR3 is made up of 14 amino acids. The V and J ends lost 3 bases and 3 bases respectively, with 7 bases between them. In germline, CDR1 is SGHRS, CDR2 YFSETQ. CDR3 loop: CASSSGVGANVLTF. The CDR3 coding sequence is TGCGCCAGCAGCTCCGGTGTTGGGGCCAACGTCCTGACTTTC. Variable domain in full (rest from reference TRBV5-1 and TRBJ2-6): KAGVTQTPRYLIKTRGQQVTLSCSPISGHRSVSWYQQTPGQGLQFLFEYFSETQRNKGNFPGRFSGRQFSNSRSEMNVSTLELGDSALYLCASSSGVGANVLTFGAGSRLTVL.

This clone has more than one count but fewer than ten. This rearrangement joins TRBV29-1 to TRBJ1-5, with 7 bases lining up with TRBD1. The germline V gene encodes CDR1 SQVTM and CDR2 ANQGSEA. This CDR3 region has 14 residues. J gave up 2 bases and V 6 bases, and 7 bases lay outside the gene matches. The CDR3: CSVVTGLGNQPQHF. In nucleotides, the CDR3 is TGCAGCGTAGTGACAGGGCTCGGCAATCAGCCCCAGCATTTT. Complete variable domain (other parts from reference TRBV29-1 and TRBJ1-5): SAVISQKPSRDICQRGTSLTIQCQVDSQVTMMFWYRQQPGQSLTLIATANQGSEATYESGFVIDKFPISRPNLTFSTLTVSNMSPEDSSIYLCSVVTGLGNQPQHFGDGTRLSIL.